A selection of T cell receptor beta chains follows, all from one sample in a study of beta chain features in type 1 diabetes. Clones were read by immunoSEQ multiplex PCR, and TCRdb kept only the in-frame ones, dropping some. The sample yields 630,000 or so clones, around 15% seen once. The sequencing input was naive CD4+ T cells from blood. Source of these receptors: a man in his late teens or twenties with type 1 diabetes. CDR3s leave out the opening cysteine and the closing phenylalanine or tryptophan. Some rows have no size entry. The others give once, few or many, or a class for an expanded clone.

TRBJ2-1	-	TRBV6-1	13	ASRDANRDRNEQF
TRBJ1-1	few	TRBV7-9	11	ASSLVESTEAF
TRBJ2-1	-	TRBV19	11	ASSIDLTNEQF
TRBJ1-2	-	TRBV18	12	ASSVNNGMDGYT
TRBJ1-2	few	TRBV25-1	11	ASSVPDTSGYT
TRBJ1-6	few	TRBV13	11	ASSLVGRSPLH
TRBJ2-2	few	TRBV7-2	12	ASKGTGNTGELF
TRBJ2-3	-	TRBV5-1	15	ASSLPGLAGDADTQY
TRBJ2-7	few	TRBV7-2	12	ASSRRQGSYEQY
TRBJ1-2	-	TRBV29-1	9	SASQGGGYT
TRBJ2-3	few	TRBV30	10	ASTGGANTQY
TRBJ1-2	few	TRBV30	13	AWSVQGQGLSGYT
TRBJ2-5	-	TRBV4-2	13	ASSQDSELQETQY
TRBJ2-7	-	TRBV28	13	ASSKDRVRAYEQY
TRBJ2-1	few	TRBV25-1	11	ASLPRGRDEQF
TRBJ1-5	few	TRBV13	12	ASSLEGRGQPQH
TRBJ1-5	few	TRBV28	12	ASSPGGSNQPQH